Included here is one T cell receptor (beta chain) sequence, with context. Its antigen remains unknown. These data originate in a study of T cell responses to AZD1222 COVID-19 vaccine. Study-wide background: Some second doses came at about 4 weeks and others at about 12 weeks; these were pooled. The study's findings and limits: Among vaccine-associated CD4 TCRs, coverage spanned spike, with dominance at 160-218 and 743-854. Sampling captured repertoires only after the peak T cell response. Clonal diversity was possibly underestimated, and the donors were mostly white British, with more females.

The repertoire was sequenced with immunoSEQ multiplex PCR; TCRdb's copy has only in-frame clones and lacks some. The table has approximately 92,000 clones, about 89% seen once. This CDR3 has 17 amino acids. V was trimmed by 1 base and J by 1 base, leaving 11 bases between them. The germline V gene has CDR1 SGHVS and CDR2 FQNEAQ. The TCR comes from an adult in good health. Sequenced here: peripheral blood, sampled on day 0 of AZD1222 vaccination. The J gene is TRBJ1-6, the V gene TRBV7-8; D not resolved. CDR3 coding DNA: TGTGCCAGCAGCTTAGAGGGTGGGAGTTCCTATAATTCACCCCTCCACTTT. Residues: CASSLEGGSSYNSPLHF. Together with reference TRBV7-8 and TRBJ1-6, the CDR3 gives the full variable domain: GAGVSQSPRYKVAKRGQDVALRCDPISGHVSLFWYQQALGQGPEFLTYFQNEAQLDKSGLPSDRFFAERPEGSVSTLKIQRTQQEDSAVYLCASSLEGGSSYNSPLHFGNGTRLTVT.